Sequencing of this T cell receptor beta chain was carried out in a study of OX40 agonist ivuxolimab in advanced cancers. Background on the study: Dose-escalation patients suffered from hepatocellular carcinoma, melanoma, renal cell or head and neck cancer.

Using immunoSEQ multiplex PCR, the repertoire was profiled, and TCRdb retains in-frame clones only, with some absent. The sample contains around 67,000 clones, approximately 81% of which appear only once. Study conclusions and caveats: Clonal expansion was seen in CD4+ and CD8+ blood T cells by week 6 at 0.1 to 3.0 mg/kg. More expanded clones were found, on average, in CD8+ than in CD4+ T cells. Expansion of clones was among the lowest in partial responders at 0.1-3.0 mg/kg.

The CDR3 is 18 amino acids. Germline CDR1 and CDR2: LNHNV and YYDKDF (reference sequence). V was pared by 0 bases and J by 3 bases, with 9 bases of the junction left unmatched. Note on this clone: Its specificity is not known.

The chain employs TRBV15 and TRBJ1-3; 9 nucleotides align to TRBD1. The sequencing here drew on CD4+ or CD8+ T cells sorted from blood, taken in a trial of the OX40 agonist ivuxolimab. The source of this sequence is an adult with an advanced solid tumor such as melanoma, head and neck, liver or kidney cancer. CDR3: CATSREGQGFTLGNTIYF. The CDR3 bases are TGTGCCACCAGCAGAGAGGGACAGGGCTTTACTCTTGGAAACACCATATATTTT.